The sequence of this T cell receptor (beta chain) was determined in a study of cytomegalovirus exposure and HLA in healthy donors. Study results and caveats: There were fewer than 200 TCR beta chains listed as cytomegalovirus-associated.

Germline V gene data show CDR1 as LNHDA and CDR2 as SQIVND (reference sequence). J lost 2 bases, V lost 5 bases, and 8 bases had no gene match. This CDR3 comprises 16 residues. 13 Jbeta primers and 60 Vbeta primers were used for the PCR. Assay used: immunoSEQ multiplex PCR; TCRdb lists only in-frame clones, some missing. The table has approximately 170,000 clones, approximately 70% seen once. Concerning this clone: What it recognizes is unknown.

The sequenced material came from PBMCs. This sequence was found in a woman aged 25 to 45 in good health and CMV-seropositive. The V gene is TRBV19, the J gene TRBJ2-2, with 7 bases matching TRBD1. This chain's CDR3 is CASSPIRQGNTGELFF. The CDR3 DNA follows: TGTGCCAGTAGTCCAATCAGACAGGGCAACACCGGGGAGCTGTTTTTT.